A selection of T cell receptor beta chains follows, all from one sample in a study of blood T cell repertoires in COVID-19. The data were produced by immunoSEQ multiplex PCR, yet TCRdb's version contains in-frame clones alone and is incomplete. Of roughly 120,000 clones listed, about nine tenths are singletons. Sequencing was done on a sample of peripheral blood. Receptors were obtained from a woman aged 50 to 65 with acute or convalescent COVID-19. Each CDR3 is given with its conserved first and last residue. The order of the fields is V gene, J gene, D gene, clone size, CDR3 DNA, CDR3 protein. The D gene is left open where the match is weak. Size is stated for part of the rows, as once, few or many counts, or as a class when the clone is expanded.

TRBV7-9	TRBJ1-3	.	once	TGTGCCAGCAGCCCGATACAGGGAAGTGGAAACACCATATATTTT	CASSPIQGSGNTIYF
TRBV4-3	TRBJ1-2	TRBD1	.	TGCGCCAGCAGCCAAGATATGACAGGGAACTATGGCTACACCTTC	CASSQDMTGNYGYTF
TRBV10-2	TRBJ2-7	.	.	TGCGCCAGCAAACCTACAGGGAAAGGCTCCTACGAGCAGTACTTC	CASKPTGKGSYEQYF
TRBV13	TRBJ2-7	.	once	TGTGCCAGCAGCGCTACCTCCTACGAGCAGTACTTC	CASSATSYEQYF
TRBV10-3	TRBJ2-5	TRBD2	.	TGTGCCATCAGTGGAGCGGGGGAGACCCAGTACTTC	CAISGAGETQYF
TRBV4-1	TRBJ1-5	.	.	TGCGCCAGCAGCCAAGATCCGGGGGGAGTGAGTCAGCCCCAGCATTTT	CASSQDPGGVSQPQHF
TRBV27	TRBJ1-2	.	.	TGTGCCAGCAATCCGGGGGGGCTAGGAGGCTACACCTTC	CASNPGGLGGYTF
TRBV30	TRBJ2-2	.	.	TGTGCCTGGAGTTTACAGCTGGGGAACACCGGGGAGCTGTTTTTT	CAWSLQLGNTGELFF
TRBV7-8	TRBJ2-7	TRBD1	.	TGTGCCAGCAGTCTGGACAGGGTCTACGAGCAGTACTTC	CASSLDRVYEQYF
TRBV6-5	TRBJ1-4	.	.	TGTGCCAGCAGTTACTCACAGGGAGAGGAAAAACTGTTTTTT	CASSYSQGEEKLFF
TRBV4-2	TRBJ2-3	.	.	TGTGCCAGCAGCCAAGCCGGGGATGCAGATACGCAGTATTTT	CASSQAGDADTQYF
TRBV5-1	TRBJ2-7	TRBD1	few	TGCGCCAGCAGCTTGGATGGACAGGGGGGGCCCTACGAGCAGTACTTC	CASSLDGQGGPYEQYF
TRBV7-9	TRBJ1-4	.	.	TGTGCCAGCAGCCCCAGAACGGGAGCAACTAATGAAAAACTGTTTTTT	CASSPRTGATNEKLFF
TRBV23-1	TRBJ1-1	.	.	TGCGCCAGCAGTCAAAACGGAGGACTTTCCTGGACTGAAGCTTTCTTT	CASSQNGGLSWTEAFF
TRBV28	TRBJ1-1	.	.	TGTGCCAGCAGCTCCCGCGGCGAAGCTTTCTTT	CASSSRGEAFF
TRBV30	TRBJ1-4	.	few	TGTGCCTGGAGTCCTCGGCGTGGGGCTCGGGAAAAACTGTTTTTT	CAWSPRRGAREKLFF
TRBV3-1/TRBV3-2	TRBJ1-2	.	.	TGTGCCAGCAGCCCCAGGGTAGGCGGTGGCTACACCTTC	CASSPRVGGGYTF
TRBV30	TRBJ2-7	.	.	TGTGCCGGTACGACAGTCTACGAGCAGTACTTC	CAGTTVYEQYF
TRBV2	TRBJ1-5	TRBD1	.	TGTGCCAGCAGTGGGACAGGGTCCTCGACCACCAATCAGCCCCAGCATTTT	CASSGTGSSTTNQPQHF
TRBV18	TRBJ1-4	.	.	TGTGCCAGCTCGCTCTACGGACCCGGGGGTGAAAAACTGTTTTTT	CASSLYGPGGEKLFF
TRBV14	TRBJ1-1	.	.	TGTGCCAGCAGCCAAGAACGGGGGGGAGCTGAAGCTTTCTTT	CASSQERGGAEAFF
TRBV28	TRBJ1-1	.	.	TGTGCCAGCAGTTTATCTCCGGGGGAGGGCACTGAAGCTTTCTTT	CASSLSPGEGTEAFF
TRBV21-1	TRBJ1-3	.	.	TGTGCCAGCAGCCTGAACGATTCCTACTCTGGAAACACCATATATTTT	CASSLNDSYSGNTIYF
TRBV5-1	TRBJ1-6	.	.	TGCGCCAGCAGCTTGGAGGTTGGGAGTAATTCACCCCTCCACTTT	CASSLEVGSNSPLHF
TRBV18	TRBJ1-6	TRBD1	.	TGTGCCAGCTCACCAGAGGGGGCGGGTTCACCCCTCCACTTT	CASSPEGAGSPLHF
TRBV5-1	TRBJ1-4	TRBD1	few	TGCGCCAGCACCCGTTTAGGGACAGGTGCAACTAATGAAAAACTGTTTTTT	CASTRLGTGATNEKLFF
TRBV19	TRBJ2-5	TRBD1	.	TGTGCCAGTAGTGCCGGGACAGATTTCCAAGAGACCCAGTACTTC	CASSAGTDFQETQYF
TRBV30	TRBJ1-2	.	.	TGTGCCTGGACCCCCCAGGTTGGGTCGGGGGGCTACACCTTC	CAWTPQVGSGGYTF
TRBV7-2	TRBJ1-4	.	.	TGTGCCAGCAGCTTAGAGGGGCAGAACGGTCGACTGTTTTTT	CASSLEGQNGRLFF
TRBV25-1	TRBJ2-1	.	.	TGTGCCAGCACCATCGGGGGGCACAATGAGCAGTTCTTC	CASTIGGHNEQFF
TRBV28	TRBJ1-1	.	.	TGTGCCATCAAACCAGGAAACACTGAAGCTTTCTTT	CAIKPGNTEAFF
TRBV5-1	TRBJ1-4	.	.	TGCGCCAGCAGCGAGCGGGCGTCTGAAAAACTGTTTTTT	CASSERASEKLFF
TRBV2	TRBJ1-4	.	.	TGTGCCAGCAGTTCGGACAGAAATGAAAAACTGTTTTTT	CASSSDRNEKLFF
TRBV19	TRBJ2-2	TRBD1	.	TGTGCCAGTAGTAGGACAGGGGGCACCGGGGAGCTGTTTTTT	CASSRTGGTGELFF
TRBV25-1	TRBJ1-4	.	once	TGTGCCAGCAGTGAATGGGCAGAGTATAATGAAAAACTGTTTTTT	CASSEWAEYNEKLFF
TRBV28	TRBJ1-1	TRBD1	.	TGTGCCAGCAGTTCTGACAGGGTGCGAGCTTTCTTT	CASSSDRVRAFF
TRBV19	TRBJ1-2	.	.	TGTGCCAGTAGTATAGGAGGAGCGAACTATGGCTACACCTTC	CASSIGGANYGYTF
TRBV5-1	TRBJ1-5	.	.	TGCGCCAGCAGCCCACGACAGCCCTGGTGGGCCCAGCATTTT	CASSPRQPWWAQHF
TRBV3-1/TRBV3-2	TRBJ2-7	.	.	TGTGCCAGCAGCCAAGATCGACCAGGGGACGAGCAGTACTTC	CASSQDRPGDEQYF
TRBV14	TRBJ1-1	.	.	TGTGCCAGCAGCCAAGATCTTGAGGGAAGCACTGAAGCTTTCTTT	CASSQDLEGSTEAFF
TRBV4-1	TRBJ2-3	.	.	TGCGCCAGCAGCCAAGGCTTCCTAGGTCGGGAGACAGATACGCAGTATTTT	CASSQGFLGRETDTQYF
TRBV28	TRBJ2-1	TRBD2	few	TGTGCCAGCAGTTTCCAAGCGGGGCCGTCCTACAATGAGCAGTTCTTC	CASSFQAGPSYNEQFF